This T cell receptor (beta chain) was documented in a study of chemoradiotherapy in HPV16-positive cancers. Generated by immunoSEQ multiplex PCR, the TCRdb table keeps only in-frame clones and is missing some. Seen here are around 6,000 clones, 85% to 90% observed once, and the top ten hold more than 7%. Findings and limits, study-wide: The functional HPV-specific definition rests on just a couple of HPV16-positive patients.

Germline V gene sequence: CDR1 LNHDA, CDR2 SQIVND (reference sequence). Trimming took 0 bases from V and 7 from J, leaving 7 bases between them. There are 13 residues in the CDR3. About this clone: The antigen remains unidentified. The same CDR3 can be traced to other DNA sequences in this sample.

The receptor was derived from a human donor with HPV-associated anogenital cancer. The source material was tumor tissue, sampled from a patient who underwent chemoradiotherapy. The chain combines TRBV19 with TRBJ2-4; D is ambiguous. The CDR3 nucleotides read TGTGCCAGTAGTATAGACAGATGGAACATTCAGTACTTC. This translates into CASSIDRWNIQYF.